This TCR beta chain originates from a study of cytomegalovirus exposure and HLA in healthy donors. Study information: An early data release held some 89 million unique TCRs from HLA-typed donors.

Findings and caveats of the study: A few CMV-associated chains proved CMV antigen-specific in vitro.

Concerning this clone itself: What it binds is unknown.

Use of 60 Vbeta and 13 Jbeta primers characterized the PCR. Method: immunoSEQ multiplex PCR; TCRdb's copy keeps in-frame clones and lacks some. The data show 95,000 to 150,000 clones, roughly 76% seen once. The source material was PBMCs. This receptor was obtained from a man aged 25 to 40 in good health and CMV-seronegative.

The CDR3 DNA is TGTGCCAGCAGGGAAGGACAGGATACGCAGTATTTT. Amino acid sequence: CASREGQDTQYF. The rearrangement links TRBV6-6 to TRBJ2-3, with D possibly TRBD1 on 6 matching bases. CDR1 is MNHNY, CDR2 SVGAGI, per germline (reference sequence). The V and J ends lost 6 bases and 6 bases respectively, with 10 bases between them. The CDR3 sequence is 12 residues long.